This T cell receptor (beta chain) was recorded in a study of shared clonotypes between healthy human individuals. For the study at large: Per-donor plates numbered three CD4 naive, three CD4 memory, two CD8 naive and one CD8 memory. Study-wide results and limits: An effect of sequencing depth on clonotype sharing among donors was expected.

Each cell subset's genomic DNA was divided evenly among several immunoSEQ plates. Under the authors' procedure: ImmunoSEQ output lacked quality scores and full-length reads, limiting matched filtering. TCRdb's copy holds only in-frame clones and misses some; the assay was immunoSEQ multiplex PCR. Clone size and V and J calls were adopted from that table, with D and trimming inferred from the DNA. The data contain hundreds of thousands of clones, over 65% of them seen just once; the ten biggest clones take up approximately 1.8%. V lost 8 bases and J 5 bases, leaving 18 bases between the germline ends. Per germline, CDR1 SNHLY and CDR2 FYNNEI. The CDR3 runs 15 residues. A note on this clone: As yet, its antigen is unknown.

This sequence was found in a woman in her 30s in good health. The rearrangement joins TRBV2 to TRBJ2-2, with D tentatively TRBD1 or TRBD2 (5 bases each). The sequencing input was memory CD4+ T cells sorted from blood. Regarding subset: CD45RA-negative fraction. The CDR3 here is CASRRGDYQTGELFF. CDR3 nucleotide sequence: TGTGCCAGCCGAAGGGGAGACTACCAAACCGGGGAGCTGTTTTTT.